A selection of T cell receptor beta chains follows, all from one sample in a study of T cells in Graves' hyperthyroidism and ophthalmopathy. Each CDR3 protein is one row after TCRdb ran MiXCR on the multiplex PCR reads. The sample records around 56,000 distinct CDR3 sequences, roughly 50% being singletons. The sequenced sample consisted of blood. Every receptor here comes from a woman aged 55-69 years with Graves' ophthalmopathy. CDR3s include the opening cysteine and the closing phenylalanine or tryptophan. The D gene is left open where the match is weak. Expanded clones get a size class; other rows say once, few or many, or leave the size out.

.	TRBJ2-7	14	.	TRBV6-5	TGTGCCAGCAGTTACAGGAGTAGCGATTACGAGCAGTACTTC	CASSYRSSDYEQYF
.	TRBJ1-2	14	.	TRBV9	TGTGCCAGCACGGTTGACCAAGCGATCGGTGGCTACACCTTC	CASTVDQAIGGYTF
TRBD1	TRBJ1-5	14	.	TRBV10-1	TGCGCCAGCGGGGCGGGACAGGGCAATCAGCCCCAGCATTTT	CASGAGQGNQPQHF
TRBD1	TRBJ2-5	14	many	TRBV12-3/TRBV12-4	TGTGCCAGCAGTTCCGGACAGGGAAGAGAGACCCAGTACTTC	CASSSGQGRETQYF
.	TRBJ2-5	13	many	TRBV25-1	TGTGCCAGCAGTGCGGTCAGGAGAGAGACCCAGTACTTC	CASSAVRRETQYF
.	TRBJ1-5	11	.	TRBV10-1	TGCGCCAGCAGTGAAGGTCAGACCCAGCATTTT	CASSEGQTQHF
.	TRBJ1-2	16	.	TRBV15	TGTGCCACCAGCAGAGGAGCTTCGGGGGGGAACTATGGCTACACCTTC	CATSRGASGGNYGYTF
TRBD1	TRBJ1-5	14	.	TRBV11-2	TGTGCCAGCAGCATCACAGGGGCCAATCAGCCCCAGCATTTT	CASSITGANQPQHF
TRBD1	TRBJ2-7	16	many	TRBV4-1	TGCGCCAGCAGCCAAGCCGGGGGACAGGGCCTATACGAGCAGTACTTC	CASSQAGGQGLYEQYF
.	TRBJ2-1	15	once	TRBV20-1	TGCAGTGCCAGTTGGAGAGACGACCCATACAATGAGCAGTTCTTC	CSASWRDDPYNEQFF
.	TRBJ1-5	13	many	TRBV20-1	TGCAGTGCTAGGCACCAAAATGATCAGCCCCAGCATTTT	CSARHQNDQPQHF
TRBD1	TRBJ1-2	15	.	TRBV12-3/TRBV12-4	TGTGCCAGCAGTTTTGGGACAGGGGTGGGCTATGGCTACACCTTC	CASSFGTGVGYGYTF
.	TRBJ1-4	17	.	TRBV7-2	TGTGCCAGCAGCATACCCCGAGGCAGCGCGACTAATGAAAAACTGTTTTTT	CASSIPRGSATNEKLFF
TRBD2	TRBJ2-7	18	.	TRBV19	TGTGCCAGTAGTAAGGGGATTACCGGGACTAGCGGGAGATACGAGCAGTACTTC	CASSKGITGTSGRYEQYF
.	TRBJ2-1	17	many	TRBV2	TGTGCCAGCAGTTTGAGGCGGACAGCGCCTCCTTACAATGAGCAGTTCTTC	CASSLRRTAPPYNEQFF
TRBD1	TRBJ1-2	12	.	TRBV12-3/TRBV12-4	TGTGCCAGCACCGGACAGGGGGACGGCTACACCTTC	CASTGQGDGYTF
TRBD2	TRBJ2-5	14	many	TRBV4-2	TGTGCCAGCAGCCAAGGGGAGGGGCAAGAGACCCAGTACTTC	CASSQGEGQETQYF
TRBD2	TRBJ2-3	14	.	TRBV20-1	TGCAGTGCTTCGGGAGGGGGGGCATCAGATACGCAGTATTTT	CSASGGGASDTQYF
.	TRBJ2-6	16	many	TRBV7-9	TGTGCTCACCTACAGGGATTTGAGGCTGGGGCCAACGTCCTGACTTTC	CAHLQGFEAGANVLTF
TRBD1	TRBJ1-1	15	many	TRBV9	TGTGCCAGCAGCGCCCGGGACAGGGGGGGCACTGAAGCTTTCTTT	CASSARDRGGTEAFF
.	TRBJ2-1	16	.	TRBV4-3	TGCGCCAGCAGCCAGGGCAATCGACAGGACGTGGGTGAGCAGTTCTTC	CASSQGNRQDVGEQFF
.	TRBJ1-5	13	many	TRBV12-3/TRBV12-4	TGTGCCAGCAGTGGTGCGGGGCCTCAGCCCCAGCATTTT	CASSGAGPQPQHF
TRBD1	TRBJ2-1	17	many	TRBV11-2	TGTGCCAGCAGCATGGACAGGGGCGGGGGAACCTACAATGAGCAGTTCTTC	CASSMDRGGGTYNEQFF
.	TRBJ2-7	13	medium-sized	TRBV29-1	TGCAGCGTTAAGTTGGCCCTCTCCTACGAGCAGTACTTC	CSVKLALSYEQYF
TRBD1	TRBJ2-5	18	many	TRBV12-3/TRBV12-4	TGTGCCAGCAGCCCGGGGCGAGGGAGGGGACAGGGGCAAGAGACCCAGTACTTC	CASSPGRGRGQGQETQYF
.	TRBJ1-1	13	.	TRBV2	TGTGCCAGCAGTGGGGAGATGAACACTGAAGCTTCCTTT	CASSGEMNTEASF
.	TRBJ2-1	14	.	TRBV29-1	TGCAGCGGAGAAACGGGACGGACCTACAATGAGCAGTTCTTC	CSGETGRTYNEQFF
.	TRBJ2-2	16	many	TRBV5-1	TGCGCCAGCAGCTATGGAAGGGGTTCCATATCCGGGGAGCTGTTTTTT	CASSYGRGSISGELFF
.	TRBJ1-5	16	.	TRBV6-4	TGTGCCAGCAGTGGCGCGGGGGCTTGGAGCAATCAGCCCCAGCATTTT	CASSGAGAWSNQPQHF
.	TRBJ2-1	12	once	TRBV5-5	TGTACCAGCAGTCGGACGCGTAATGAGCAGTTCTTC	CTSSRTRNEQFF
TRBD1	TRBJ1-5	17	.	TRBV6-4	TGTGCCAGCAGTTCCGGGACAGGGGGCATAGGTGATCAGCCCCAGCATTTT	CASSSGTGGIGDQPQHF
TRBD2	TRBJ2-3	14	.	TRBV20-1	TGCAGTACCAGCCCGGGACTAGCGGCAGATACGCAGTATTTT	CSTSPGLAADTQYF
TRBD1	TRBJ1-5	15	.	TRBV20-1	TGCAGTGCCGCGCCGGGACAGGGGCCCGATCAGCCCCAGCATTTT	CSAAPGQGPDQPQHF
TRBD1	TRBJ1-1	12	many	TRBV10-3	TGTGCCATCAGTGAGTCGTACAGGGGGGCTTTCTTT	CAISESYRGAFF
TRBD2	TRBJ2-5	14	few	TRBV7-6	TGTGCCAGCAGCTTAGCTGGGGGGGGTGAGACCCAGTACTTC	CASSLAGGGETQYF
.	TRBJ2-5	21	.	TRBV7-5	.	CISVPEAERLAGAYLQETQYF
.	TRBJ2-1	15	few	TRBV7-3	TGTGCCAGCAGCTTCGAGGTCAGCTCCTACAATGAGCAGTTCTTC	CASSFEVSSYNEQFF
TRBD1	TRBJ1-2	13	.	TRBV29-1	TGCAGCGTTTCCCTGACAGGGGACTATGGCTACACCTTC	CSVSLTGDYGYTF
TRBD2	TRBJ2-1	17	many	TRBV7-3	TGTGCCAGCAGCTTAGGGGGTGGGACTAGCGGTCGAAATGAGCAGTTCTTC	CASSLGGGTSGRNEQFF
TRBD2	TRBJ2-1	16	many	TRBV20-1	TGCAGTGCTAGGGCGGGGCGGGAGATTTTCTACAATGAGCAGTTCTTC	CSARAGREIFYNEQFF
.	TRBJ1-6	17	.	TRBV25-1	TGTGCCAGCAGTGCTAGACCGACTGGAACTTTAAATTCACCCCTCCACTTT	CASSARPTGTLNSPLHF
.	TRBJ2-2	17	once	TRBV7-6	TGTGCCAGCAGCTCAACCAGAGGGGGGGCGGACTACAATGAGCTGTTTTTT	CASSSTRGGADYNELFF
TRBD1	TRBJ2-1	15	few	TRBV7-7	TGTGCTAGCAGCTTAGACAGGGGATTAAACAATGAGCAGTTCTTC	CASSLDRGLNNEQFF
TRBD1	TRBJ2-5	16	.	TRBV5-1	TGCGCCAGCAGCTTGGGTCGGACAGGGGGCTTTGAGACCCAGTACTTC	CASSLGRTGGFETQYF
.	TRBJ2-3	13	.	TRBV20-1	TGCAGTGCACAGAAGGGAGCGGAAGATACGCAGTATTTT	CSAQKGAEDTQYF
.	TRBJ2-7	11	.	TRBV10-1	TGCGCCAGCAAGGGGGGGCGCGAGCAGTACTTC	CASKGGREQYF
.	TRBJ1-1	11	.	TRBV6-5	TGTGCCAGCAGTTATTACGTGGGGGCTTTCTTT	CASSYYVGAFF
.	TRBJ2-3	14	.	TRBV2	TGTGCCAGCAGTGACGGGGGAGAAACGGATACGCAGTATTTT	CASSDGGETDTQYF
TRBD1	TRBJ1-2	14	.	TRBV5-1	TGCGCCAGCAGCTTCCAGGGGGAGGACTATGGCTACACCTTC	CASSFQGEDYGYTF
.	TRBJ2-2	14	many	TRBV12-3/TRBV12-4	TGTGCCAGCAGTACACAGGGTACCACCGGGGAGCTGTTTTTT	CASSTQGTTGELFF
.	TRBJ1-5	16	many	TRBV5-5	TGTGCCAGCACCCCCCGGGGGGGGGCAGGCAATCAGCCCCAGCATTTT	CASTPRGGAGNQPQHF
.	TRBJ2-7	13	few	TRBV20-1	TGCAGTGCTAGAGAACCCGCGGCCTACGAGCAGTACTTC	CSAREPAAYEQYF